Below, 27 T cell receptor beta chains from the same sample are listed, as sequenced in a study of blood T cells in healthy people across ages. A sample-barcoded 5' primer and a J-beta primer mix were used in a second PCR of roughly 6 to 11 cycles. Each CDR3 protein is one row after TCRdb ran MiXCR on the 5' RACE reads. The sample gives roughly 570,000 distinct CDR3 sequences, approximately 25% of which show up once; less than 20% is in the top ten. Sequenced material: blood. The origin of the receptors is a woman between 65 and 79 years old in good health.

This clonotype was observed at least ten times. The chain has TRBV7-9 and TRBJ1-5; D is possibly TRBD1 (6 bases). The V gene's germline CDR1 is SEHNR and CDR2 FQNEAQ (reference sequence). The germline V and J ends were trimmed by 3 bases and 7 bases, with 13 bases remaining between them. The CDR3 length is 14 residues. The CDR3 loop reads CASSFGGQLQPQHF. The CDR3, as DNA: TGTGCCAGCAGCTTCGGGGGCCAACTGCAGCCCCAGCATTTT.

A remark on this clonotype: Its ends do not fully match the called genes, so a read error is possible. The chain employs TRBV6-5 and TRBJ2-7; D gene ambiguous. CDR1 MNHEY and CDR2 SVGAGI come from the germline V gene. The CDR3 spans 13 residues. For the CDR3, the DNA is TGTGCCCGCAGTTACTCGACTCCAGGCCGGCAGTACTTC. Translated: CARSYSTPGRQYF.

This chain connects TRBV5-1 to TRBJ2-2, with TRBD1 identical over 7 bases. This CDR3 region has 16 residues. The V gene end was trimmed by 2 bases and the J gene end by 4 bases; junction bases not matched to a gene: 8. The germline V gene has CDR1 SGHRS and CDR2 YFSETQ. The CDR3 nucleotides are TGCGCCAGCAGCTTCCTTCGAGGGGGCGGCACCGGGGAGCTGTTTTTT. It translates to CASSFLRGGGTGELFF.

Only a few counts were recorded for this clonotype. This chain links TRBV6-2 or TRBV6-3 with TRBJ1-1; D not resolved. The CDR3 length is 13 residues. V was pared by 6 bases and J by 5 bases, with 13 bases between. Germline CDR1 reads MNHEY; CDR2 reads SVGEGT. The CDR3 DNA reads TGTGCCAGCAGCCTCCGGCGGATGACTGAAGCTTTCTTT. Translating gives CASSLRRMTEAFF.

A word on this clonotype: Its ends do not fully match the called genes, so a read error is possible. This chain uses TRBV12-3 or TRBV12-4 with TRBJ1-3; possible D gene TRBD1, 5 bases. The CDR3 covers 15 residues. CDR3 nucleotides: TGTGCCAGCAGCCCCTTTCCAGGGCTGAGGTACACCGTATATTTT. Its translation is CASSPFPGLRYTVYF.

The chain combines TRBV2 with TRBJ2-5; tentatively, D is TRBD1 or TRBD2 (6 bases each). This CDR3 is 17 amino acids long. Germline CDR1 reads SNHLY; CDR2 reads FYNNEI. The V end was cut by 6 bases, the J end by 1 base, with 21 bases between. CDR3 nucleotides: TGTGCCAGCAGGAGAAGGGGGGCGTTAGACCTCCAAGAGACCCAGTACTTC. Translating it yields CASRRRGALDLQETQYF.

This chain connects TRBV20-1 to TRBJ2-1; D remains unclear. V shed 6 bases and J shed 0 bases, with 15 bases lying between them. The CDR3 length is 15 residues. CDR1 is DFQATT, CDR2 SNEGSKA, per germline (reference sequence). CDR3 sequence: CSATQVPRSYNEQFF. The CDR3 DNA follows: TGCAGTGCAACACAAGTACCGCGCTCCTACAATGAGCAGTTCTTC.

This clonotype was seen a handful of times. The genes are TRBV20-1 and TRBJ1-4; D not resolved. V was trimmed by 3 bases and J by 3 bases, leaving 17 bases between them. Germline V CDR1 and CDR2: DFQATT, SNEGSKA (reference sequence). This CDR3 contains 16 residues. The DNA of the CDR3 is TGCAGTGCTAGGGCCCAGAGCGCGATAGCTAATGAAAAACTGTTTTTT. It specifies CSARAQSAIANEKLFF.

The rearrangement joins TRBV12-3 or TRBV12-4 to TRBJ1-2; weak D call: TRBD1 (5 bases). Trimming left V 2 bases short and J 8 bases short, with 12 bases between. The CDR3 contains 13 residues. DNA for the CDR3: TGTGCCAGCAGTTTATCTGGGACCGGCGGCTACACCTTC. Protein: CASSLSGTGGYTF.

Worth noting for this clonotype: The junction differs from germline at one of its ends, possibly a read error. The chain combines TRBV20-1 with TRBJ2-3; 10 bases align to TRBD2. Germline lookup yields CDR1 DFQATT and CDR2 SNEGSKA (reference sequence). The CDR3 totals 15 residues. The CDR3: CSGTSALKVTDTQYF. The DNA of the CDR3 is TGTTCCGGGACTAGCGCCCTAAAGGTCACAGATACGCAGTATTTT.

In its sample, this clonotype was seen a few times. The genes are TRBV5-1 and TRBJ1-2; 12 bases map to TRBD1. V was clipped by 0 bases and J by 6 bases; unmatched bases: 3. Germline loops: CDR1 SGHRS, CDR2 YFSETQ. The CDR3 has 15 residues. The CDR3 spells CASSLGGTGGDGYTF. The CDR3, as DNA: TGCGCCAGCAGCTTGGGCGGGACAGGGGGCGATGGCTACACCTTC.

This clonotype was picked up many times. The chain combines TRBV6-1 with TRBJ1-4; D is ambiguous. V shed 6 bases and J shed 4 bases, with 6 bases lying between them. Per germline, CDR1 MNHNS and CDR2 SASEGT. The CDR3 sequence is 12 residues long. CDR3 DNA: TGTGCCAGCAGGGCAGTTAATGAAAAACTGTTTTTT. This translates into CASRAVNEKLFF.

This clonotype was seen ten or more times. This chain joins TRBV4-1 and TRBJ2-1; D is possibly TRBD1 (6 bases). The CDR3 is 16 amino acids. V was pared by 0 bases and J by 4 bases, with 13 bases between. CDR1 is MGHRA and CDR2 is YSYEKL in the germline V gene. CDR3 residues: CASSQDSGAIYNEQFF. The DNA of the CDR3 is TGCGCCAGCAGCCAAGATTCAGGGGCTATTTACAATGAGCAGTTCTTC.

This clonotype came up a few times. The chain links TRBV11-2 to TRBJ2-5; a possible D gene is TRBD1 (5 bases). Germline lookup yields CDR1 SGHAT and CDR2 FQNNGV. The CDR3 extends over 16 amino acids. V was trimmed by 5 bases and J by 5 bases, leaving 21 bases between them. The CDR3 spells CASSPLQVFLGETQYF. CDR3 nucleotides: TGTGCCAGCAGCCCTTTACAGGTCTTCCTCGGGGAGACCCAGTACTTC.

The sample holds a few counts of this clonotype. An end of the junction differs from the germline gene, which may be a read error. The chain links TRBV3-1 to TRBJ2-4; D remains ambiguous. Germline assignment: CDR1 LGHDT and CDR2 YNNKEL (reference sequence). CDR3 length: 19 amino acids. CDR3 sequence: CAGSQEQPWAELAKNIQYF. The CDR3 DNA reads as TGTGCCGGCAGCCAAGAACAGCCCTGGGCAGAACTAGCCAAAAACATTCAGTACTTC.

In its sample, this clonotype was seen a few times. CDR3 nucleotides: TGTGCCAGCAGCCAAGAGGCGAGGGGACCTTACAATGAGCAGTTCTTC. This encodes CASSQEARGPYNEQFF. J is TRBJ2-1 and V is TRBV14; TRBD1 or TRBD2 may be the D gene (5 bases each). The V gene's germline CDR1 is SGHDN and CDR2 FVKESK. V lost 0 bases, J lost 4 bases, and 13 bases lay in between. This CDR3 spans 16 amino acids.

This clonotype showed up just once. The chain has TRBV20-1 and TRBJ2-7; 10 nucleotides match TRBD1. The CDR3 runs 12 residues. Unmatched junction bases numbered 4, after V lost 6 bases and J lost 5 bases. Germline V gives CDR1 DFQATT, CDR2 SNEGSKA (reference sequence). The CDR3 is CSAKTGGNEQYF. The CDR3 bases are TGCAGTGCGAAGACAGGGGGCAACGAGCAGTACTTC.

This clonotype has more than one count but fewer than ten. The chain joins TRBV7-9 to TRBJ2-5; either TRBD1 or TRBD2 may fit D (5 bases each). Gene TRBJ2-7 matches the end of the DNA better, so the J call may be wrong. The CDR3 length is 14 residues. Germline V gene sequence: CDR1 SEHNR, CDR2 FQNEAQ (reference sequence). The CDR3 DNA sequence: TGTGCCAGCAGCTCAATAGATGGGGGTTACGAGCAGTACTTC. This sequence encodes CASSSIDGGYEQYF.

The chain joins TRBV20-1 to TRBJ2-1; no reliable D call. Germline V CDR1 and CDR2: DFQATT, SNEGSKA (reference sequence). CDR3 length equals 15 residues. Trimming pared 1 base from V and 0 bases from J, leaving 10 bases between. The CDR3 coding sequence is TGCAGTGCTAGAGGACCTCCAAGCTCCTACAATGAGCAGTTCTTC. Amino acids: CSARGPPSSYNEQFF.

The table lists this clonotype with a few counts. A read error may produce the germline difference seen at one junction end. The chain combines TRBV29-1 with TRBJ2-5; 8 bases map to TRBD1. Germline CDR1 and CDR2: SQVTM and ANQGSEA. The CDR3 has 16 amino acids. CDR3 loop: CSIDPDRVVYQEAQYF. The CDR3 DNA reads TGCAGCATCGACCCGGACAGGGTCGTTTATCAAGAGGCCCAGTACTTC.

The chain uses TRBV4-1 and TRBJ1-1, with D hard to call. Germline V gene sequence: CDR1 MGHRA, CDR2 YSYEKL. Deletions cut 4 bases from V and 4 bases from J, with 13 bases between. The CDR3 spans 14 residues. DNA for the CDR3: TGCGCCAGCAGCCTTAGAGGTCTGGGCACTGAAGCTTTCTTT. This gives the protein CASSLRGLGTEAFF.

This clonotype has a single count. V is TRBV5-6 and J is TRBJ2-2; D gene unclear. V lost 1 base and J lost 2, with 9 bases in between. This CDR3 is 15 amino acids long. Per germline, CDR1 SGHDT and CDR2 YYEEEE. The CDR3 region is CASSLIPSNTGELFF. CDR3 bases: TGTGCCAGCAGCTTGATTCCCTCTAACACCGGGGAGCTGTTTTTT.

This clonotype was seen a few times. At one of its ends the junction is not consistent with the germline gene, which may arise from a read error. The chain uses TRBV24-1 and TRBJ1-2; no clear D. Germline V gives CDR1 KGHDR, CDR2 SFDVKD. This CDR3 contains 14 residues. CDR3 in amino acids: CATRDYDMIYGYTF. The DNA of the CDR3 is TGTGCCACCCGTGACTACGACATGATCTATGGCTACACCTTC.

This clonotype was observed at least ten times. The rearrangement uses TRBV4-1 and TRBJ2-5; 9 bases align to TRBD2. The J call could be wrong; TRBJ2-1 is a better fit for the DNA end. This CDR3 contains 17 residues. Looked up from germline, CDR1 is MGHRA and CDR2 is YSYEKL. The CDR3 loop reads CASSHRRSGGSDNEQFF. CDR3 in DNA: TGCGCCAGCAGCCACCGCCGCAGCGGGGGGTCCGACAATGAGCAGTTCTTC.

This clonotype was recorded a few times. The J gene is TRBJ2-5, the V gene TRBV27; 8 nucleotides match TRBD1. The length of the CDR3 is 16 residues. With V trimmed by 8 bases and J by 4 bases, 15 bases remained unmatched. The germline gives CDR1 MNHEY, CDR2 SMNVEV (reference sequence). Here the CDR3 reads CASQRQDRVFGETQYF. For the CDR3, the DNA is TGTGCCAGCCAACGACAGGACAGGGTATTTGGAGAGACCCAGTACTTC.

The chain recombines TRBV20-1 with TRBJ2-5; the D gene could be TRBD1 or TRBD2 (5 bases each). The closer fit of TRBJ2-7 to the DNA end suggests the J call may be wrong. CDR1 is DFQATT, CDR2 SNEGSKA, per germline (reference sequence). CDR3 size: 13 residues. CDR3 loop: CSARGPRNYEQYF. CDR3 DNA: TGCAGTGCTAGGGGACCCAGAAACTACGAGCAGTACTTC.

Only a few counts were recorded for this clonotype. The genes are TRBV7-2 and TRBJ1-6; tentative D call: TRBD1 (6 bases). The germline gives CDR1 SGHTA, CDR2 FQGNSA. This CDR3 comprises 14 residues. V was shortened by 0 bases and J by 9 bases, with 9 bases between the two germline ends. CDR3 amino acids: CASSLATGTSPLHF. The CDR3 nucleotides read TGTGCCAGCAGCTTAGCCACAGGGACTTCACCCCTCCACTTT.